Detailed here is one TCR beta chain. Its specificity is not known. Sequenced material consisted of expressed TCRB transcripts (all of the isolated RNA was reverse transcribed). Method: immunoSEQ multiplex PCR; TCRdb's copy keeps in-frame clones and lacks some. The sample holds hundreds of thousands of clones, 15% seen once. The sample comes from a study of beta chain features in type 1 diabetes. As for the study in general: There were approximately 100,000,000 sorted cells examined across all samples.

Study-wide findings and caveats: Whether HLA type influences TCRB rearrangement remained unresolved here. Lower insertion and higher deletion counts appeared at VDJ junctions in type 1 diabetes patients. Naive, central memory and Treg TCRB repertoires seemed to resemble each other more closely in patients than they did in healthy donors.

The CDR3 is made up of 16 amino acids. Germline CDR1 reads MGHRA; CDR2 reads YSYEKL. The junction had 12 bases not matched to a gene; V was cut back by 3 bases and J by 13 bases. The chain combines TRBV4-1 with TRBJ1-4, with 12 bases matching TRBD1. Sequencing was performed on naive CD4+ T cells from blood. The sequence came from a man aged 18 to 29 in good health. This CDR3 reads CASSHQIRDRGRLLFF. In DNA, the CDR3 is TGCGCCAGCAGCCACCAAATCCGGGACAGGGGGCGACTACTGTTTTTT.